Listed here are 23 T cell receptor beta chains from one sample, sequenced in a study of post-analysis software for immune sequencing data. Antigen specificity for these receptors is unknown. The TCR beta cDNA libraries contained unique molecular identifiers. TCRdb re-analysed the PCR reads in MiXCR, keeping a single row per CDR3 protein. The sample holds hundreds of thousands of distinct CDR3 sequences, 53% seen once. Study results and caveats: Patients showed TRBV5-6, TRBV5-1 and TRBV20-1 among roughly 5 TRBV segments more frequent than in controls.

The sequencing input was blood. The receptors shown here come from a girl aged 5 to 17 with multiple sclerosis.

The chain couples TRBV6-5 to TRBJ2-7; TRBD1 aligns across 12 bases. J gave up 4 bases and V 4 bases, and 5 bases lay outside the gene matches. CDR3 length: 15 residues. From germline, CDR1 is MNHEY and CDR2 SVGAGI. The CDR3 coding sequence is TGTGCCAGCAGTTTTGGGACAGGGGGCTCGTACGAGCAGTACTTC. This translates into CASSFGTGGSYEQYF.

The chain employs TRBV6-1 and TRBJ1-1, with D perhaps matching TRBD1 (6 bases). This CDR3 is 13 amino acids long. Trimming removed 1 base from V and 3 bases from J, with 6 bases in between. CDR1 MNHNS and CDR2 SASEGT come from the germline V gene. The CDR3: CASSEDRDTEAFF. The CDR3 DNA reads TGTGCCAGCAGTGAAGACAGGGACACTGAAGCTTTCTTT.

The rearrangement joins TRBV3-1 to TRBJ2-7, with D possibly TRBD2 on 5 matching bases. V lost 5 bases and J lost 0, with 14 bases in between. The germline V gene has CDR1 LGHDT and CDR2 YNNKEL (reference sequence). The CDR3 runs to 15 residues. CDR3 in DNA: TGTGCCAGCAGCGACGAGGGTCCTAGCTCCTACGAGCAGTACTTC. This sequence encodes CASSDEGPSSYEQYF.

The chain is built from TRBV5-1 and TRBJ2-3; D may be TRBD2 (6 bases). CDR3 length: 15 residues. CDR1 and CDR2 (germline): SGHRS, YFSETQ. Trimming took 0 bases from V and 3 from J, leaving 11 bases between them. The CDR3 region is CASSLVARETDTQYF. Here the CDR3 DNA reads TGCGCCAGCAGCTTGGTGGCGCGGGAAACAGATACGCAGTATTTT.

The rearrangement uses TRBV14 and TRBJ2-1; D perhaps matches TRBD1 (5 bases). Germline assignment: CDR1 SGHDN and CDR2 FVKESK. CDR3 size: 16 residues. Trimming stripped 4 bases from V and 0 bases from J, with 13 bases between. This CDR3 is CASSRRQLSSYNEQFF. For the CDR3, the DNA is TGTGCCAGCAGCCGTCGACAGCTGAGCTCCTACAATGAGCAGTTCTTC.

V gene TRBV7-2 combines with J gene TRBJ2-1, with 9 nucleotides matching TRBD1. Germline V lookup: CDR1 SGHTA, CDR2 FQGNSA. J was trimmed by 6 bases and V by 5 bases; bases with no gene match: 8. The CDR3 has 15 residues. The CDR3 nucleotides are TGTGCCAGCAGCCGATCGGGACAGGGTATCAATGAGCAGTTCTTC. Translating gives CASSRSGQGINEQFF.

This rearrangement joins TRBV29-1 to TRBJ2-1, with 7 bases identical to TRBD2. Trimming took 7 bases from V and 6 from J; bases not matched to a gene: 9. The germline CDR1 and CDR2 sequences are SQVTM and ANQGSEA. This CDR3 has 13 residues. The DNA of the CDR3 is TGCAGCGGAATTCGAGTAGCGGGCAATGAGCAGTTCTTC. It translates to CSGIRVAGNEQFF.

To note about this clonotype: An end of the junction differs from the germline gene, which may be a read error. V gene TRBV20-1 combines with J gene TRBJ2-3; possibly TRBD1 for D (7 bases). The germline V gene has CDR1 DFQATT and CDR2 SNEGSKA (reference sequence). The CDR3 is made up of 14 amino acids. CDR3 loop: CSTSRGADTDTQYF. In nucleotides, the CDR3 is TGCAGTACTAGCAGGGGGGCCGACACAGATACGCAGTATTTT.

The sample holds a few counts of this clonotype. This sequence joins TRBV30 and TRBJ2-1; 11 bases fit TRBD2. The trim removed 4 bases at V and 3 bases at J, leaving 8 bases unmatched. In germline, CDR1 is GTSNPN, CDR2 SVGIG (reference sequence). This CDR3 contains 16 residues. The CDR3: CAWTIGTSGFYNEQFF. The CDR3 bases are TGTGCCTGGACAATAGGGACTAGCGGATTCTACAATGAGCAGTTCTTC.

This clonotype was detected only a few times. CDR3 amino acids: CASSLGGRGGADTQYF. The CDR3 DNA follows: TGTGCCAGCAGCTTAGGGGGTAGAGGGGGAGCAGATACGCAGTATTTT. J is TRBJ2-3 and V is TRBV7-3, with D tentatively TRBD1 (6 bases). This CDR3 contains 16 residues. Per the germline V gene, CDR1 is SGHTA and CDR2 is FQGTGA. V was clipped by 2 bases and J by 4 bases, with 16 bases between them.

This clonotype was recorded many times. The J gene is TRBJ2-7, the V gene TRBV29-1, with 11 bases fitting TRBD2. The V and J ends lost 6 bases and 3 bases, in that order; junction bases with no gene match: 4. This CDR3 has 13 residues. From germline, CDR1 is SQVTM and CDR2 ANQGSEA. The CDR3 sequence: CSVAGLAGYEQYF. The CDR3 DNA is TGCAGCGTGGCAGGACTAGCGGGCTACGAGCAGTACTTC.

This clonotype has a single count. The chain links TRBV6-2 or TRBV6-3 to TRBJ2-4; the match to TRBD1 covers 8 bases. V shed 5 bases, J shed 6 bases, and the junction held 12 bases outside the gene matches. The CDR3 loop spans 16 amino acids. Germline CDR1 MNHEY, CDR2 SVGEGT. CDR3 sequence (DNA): TGTGCCAGCAGTCTAACTACAGGGGGACTTATAAACATTCAGTACTTC. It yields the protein CASSLTTGGLINIQYF.

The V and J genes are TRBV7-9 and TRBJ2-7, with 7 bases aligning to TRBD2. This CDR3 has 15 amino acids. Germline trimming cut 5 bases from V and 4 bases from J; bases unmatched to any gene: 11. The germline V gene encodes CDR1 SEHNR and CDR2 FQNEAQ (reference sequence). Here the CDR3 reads CASSKLTSDPYEQYF. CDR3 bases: TGTGCCAGCAGCAAATTAACTAGCGACCCTTACGAGCAGTACTTC. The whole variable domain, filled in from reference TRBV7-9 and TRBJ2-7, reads DTGVSQNPRHKITKRGQNVTFRCDPISEHNRLYWYRQTLGQGPEFLTYFQNEAQLEKSRLLSDRFSAERPKGSFSTLEIQRTEQGDSAMYLCASSKLTSDPYEQYFGPGTRLTVT.

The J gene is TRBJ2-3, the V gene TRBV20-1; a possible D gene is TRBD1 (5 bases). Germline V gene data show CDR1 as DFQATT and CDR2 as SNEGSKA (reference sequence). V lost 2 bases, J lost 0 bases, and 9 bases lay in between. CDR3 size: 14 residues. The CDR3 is CSARKGPSTDTQYF. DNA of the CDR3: TGCAGTGCTAGAAAGGGGCCTAGCACAGATACGCAGTATTTT.

The CDR3 is CASSFGVTGPRTDTEAFF. In DNA form, the CDR3 reads TGTGCCAGCAGCTTTGGGGTCACAGGTCCGCGGACGGACACTGAAGCTTTCTTT. The genes are TRBV7-8 and TRBJ1-1, with D possibly being TRBD1 (5 bases). Germline assignment: CDR1 SGHVS and CDR2 FQNEAQ. This CDR3 is built from 18 residues. V lost 3 bases, J lost 3 bases, and 23 bases lay in between.

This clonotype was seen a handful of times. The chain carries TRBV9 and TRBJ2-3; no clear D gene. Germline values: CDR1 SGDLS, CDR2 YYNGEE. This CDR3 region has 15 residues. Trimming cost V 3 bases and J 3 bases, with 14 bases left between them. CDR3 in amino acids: CASSGTTIRTDTQYF. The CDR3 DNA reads TGTGCCAGCAGCGGGACGACCATTAGGACAGATACGCAGTATTTT.

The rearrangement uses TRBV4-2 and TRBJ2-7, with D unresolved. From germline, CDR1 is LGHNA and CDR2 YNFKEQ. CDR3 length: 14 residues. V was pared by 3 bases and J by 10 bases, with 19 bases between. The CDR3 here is CASSQFAGSGAQYF. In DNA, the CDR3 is TGTGCCAGCAGCCAGTTTGCCGGGTCTGGCGCCCAGTACTTC.

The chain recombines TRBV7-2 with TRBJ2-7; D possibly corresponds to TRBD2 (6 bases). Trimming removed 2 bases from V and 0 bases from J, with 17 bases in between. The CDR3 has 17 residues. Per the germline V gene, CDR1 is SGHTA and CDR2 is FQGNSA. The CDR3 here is CASSLQFRAGRSYEQYF. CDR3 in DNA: TGTGCCAGCAGCTTACAGTTCAGGGCGGGACGCTCCTACGAGCAGTACTTC.

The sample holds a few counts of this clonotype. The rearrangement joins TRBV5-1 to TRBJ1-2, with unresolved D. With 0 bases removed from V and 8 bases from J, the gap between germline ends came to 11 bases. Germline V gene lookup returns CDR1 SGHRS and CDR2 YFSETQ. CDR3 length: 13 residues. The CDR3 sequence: CASSLAAGKGYTF. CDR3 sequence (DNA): TGCGCCAGCAGCTTGGCTGCGGGGAAGGGCTACACCTTC.

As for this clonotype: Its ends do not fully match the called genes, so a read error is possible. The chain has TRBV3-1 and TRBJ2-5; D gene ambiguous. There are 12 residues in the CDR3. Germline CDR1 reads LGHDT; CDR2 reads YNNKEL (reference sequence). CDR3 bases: TGTGCCAACAGCCAAGATAGAGAGACCCAGTACTTC. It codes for CANSQDRETQYF.

This CDR3 reads CAISIGLAGDNEQFF. The CDR3 coding sequence is TGTGCCATCAGCATAGGACTAGCGGGAGACAATGAGCAGTTCTTC. The chain employs TRBV10-3 and TRBJ2-1, with 13 bases identical to TRBD2. Germline trimming cut 6 bases from V and 5 bases from J; bases unmatched to any gene: 4. The CDR3 loop spans 15 amino acids. Looked up from germline, CDR1 is ENHRY and CDR2 is SYGVKD.

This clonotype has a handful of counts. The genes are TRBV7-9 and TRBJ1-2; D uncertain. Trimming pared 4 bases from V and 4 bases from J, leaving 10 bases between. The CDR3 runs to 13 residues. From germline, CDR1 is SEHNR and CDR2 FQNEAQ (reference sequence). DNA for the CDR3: TGTGCCAGCAGCTCCATTACTCGCTATGGCTACACCTTC. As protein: CASSSITRYGYTF.

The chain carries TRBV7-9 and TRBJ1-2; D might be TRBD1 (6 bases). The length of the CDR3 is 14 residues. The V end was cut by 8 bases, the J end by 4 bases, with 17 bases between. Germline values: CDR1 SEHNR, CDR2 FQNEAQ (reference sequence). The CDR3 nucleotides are TGTGCCAGCGGAACCCAACAGGGCATCTATGGCTACACCTTC. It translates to CASGTQQGIYGYTF.